The rows below give T cell receptor beta chains drawn from one sample of a study of T-cell reconstitution after alpha-beta-depleted transplantation in children. Each CDR3 protein is one row after TCRdb ran MiXCR on the PCR reads. The sample holds 610,000 or so distinct CDR3 sequences, 27% seen once. The material was PBMCs, obtained before TCRalphabeta/CD19-depleted stem cell transplant. The receptors derive from a boy under two years old with Wiskott-Aldrich syndrome, due to receive a stem cell transplant. Each CDR3 is given with its conserved first and last residue.

V gene,CDR3 protein
TRBV20-1,CSARDEPYEQYF
TRBV20-1,CSARDFPGSPYGYTF
TRBV20-1,CSASDRGNTGELFF
TRBV2,CASSDLARTDTQYF
TRBV5-5,CARPISQPQHF
TRBV7-9,CASSLKGESYNEQFF
TRBV20-1,CSARSQTGELFF
TRBV20-1,CSARARGLSEGYTF
TRBV7-7,CASSPHSVKRETQYF
TRBV20-1,CSARGQGINIQYF
TRBV5-1,CASNGGNSYEQYF
TRBV30,CAWGLPKGGSRENGNTIYF
TRBV5-1,CASSLAGPTGELFF
TRBV15,CATSRDRTSGRSEQFF